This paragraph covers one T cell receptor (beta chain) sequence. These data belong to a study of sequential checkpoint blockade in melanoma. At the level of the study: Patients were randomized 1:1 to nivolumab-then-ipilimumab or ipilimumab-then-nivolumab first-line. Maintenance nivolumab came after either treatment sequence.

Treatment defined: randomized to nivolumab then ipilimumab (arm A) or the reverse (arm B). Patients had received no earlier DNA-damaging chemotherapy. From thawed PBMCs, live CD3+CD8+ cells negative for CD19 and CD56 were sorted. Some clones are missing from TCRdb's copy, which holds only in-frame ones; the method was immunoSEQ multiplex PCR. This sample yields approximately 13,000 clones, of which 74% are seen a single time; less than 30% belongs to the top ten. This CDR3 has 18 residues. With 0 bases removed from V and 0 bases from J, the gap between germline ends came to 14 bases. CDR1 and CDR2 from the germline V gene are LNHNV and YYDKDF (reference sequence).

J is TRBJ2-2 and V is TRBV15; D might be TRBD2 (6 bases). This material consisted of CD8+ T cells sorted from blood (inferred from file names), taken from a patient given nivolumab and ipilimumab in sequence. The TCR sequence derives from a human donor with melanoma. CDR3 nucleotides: TGTGCCACCAGCAGAGAGTTATCGGGAGATCCGAACACCGGGGAGCTGTTTTTT. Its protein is CATSRELSGDPNTGELFF.